The clone carrying this T cell receptor (beta chain) has only a few counts. Its antigen remains unidentified. The sample comes from a study of T-cell memory formation after mild COVID-19. Overall study results and limits: Cross-reactive memory appears to have joined, as suggested by some responding clones showing up in pre-infection memory.

Constant-segment-primed 5'RACE gave TCR alpha and TCR beta cDNA libraries with sample barcodes and UMIs. TCRdb reanalysed the 5' RACE reads using MiXCR and keeps one entry per CDR3 protein. Of about 560,000 distinct CDR3 sequences listed, 15% to 20% are singletons. Per the germline V gene, CDR1 is SGHAT and CDR2 is FQNNGV. There are 12 residues in the CDR3. Trimming took 5 bases from V and 3 from J, leaving 8 bases between them. Sequencing used PBMCs or a T cell subset sorted from them (not recorded which). V is TRBV11-2 and J is TRBJ2-7, with D unresolved. The source is an adult woman who had mild COVID-19 (a few samples of this study predate the infection). Cell type and time point are not known. The CDR3: CASSAQSYEQYF. CDR3 in DNA: TGTGCCAGCAGCGCGCAAAGCTACGAGCAGTACTTC.